A selection of T cell receptor beta chains follows, all from one sample in a study of blood T cell repertoires in COVID-19. Some clones are missing from TCRdb's copy, which holds only in-frame ones; the method was immunoSEQ multiplex PCR. The sample has approximately 260,000 clones; about four fifths are singletons. Sequencing was done on a sample of PBMCs or T cells enriched from blood (not recorded which). These receptors came from a man in his forties or fifties who had recovered from COVID-19. Both conserved end residues are trimmed from each CDR3. The D gene is left open where the match is weak. Rows may omit the clone size; those that give it use once, few, many or a size class.

clone_size	j_call	d_call	v_call	cdr3_aa
few	TRBJ1-2	TRBD1	TRBV7-2	ASSSDAGTAMSGT
NA	TRBJ2-3	TRBD2	TRBV4-3	ASSQALAAGWTDTQY
once	TRBJ1-6	TRBD1	TRBV6-5	ASSTTGSYNSPLH
NA	TRBJ1-3	NA	TRBV6-4	ASSTGTSSLSGNTIY
NA	TRBJ2-7	NA	TRBV6-5	ASSWRAGSSYEQY
NA	TRBJ2-1	TRBD2	TRBV6-5	ASNRGGYNEQF
NA	TRBJ1-3	NA	TRBV12-3/TRBV12-4	ASRTVQGTTIY
NA	TRBJ2-5	NA	TRBV10-1	ASSNRDKGLQETQY
few	TRBJ1-2	NA	TRBV4-1	ASSQERTAPNYGYT
NA	TRBJ1-2	TRBD1	TRBV18	ASSPSTGILYGYT
NA	TRBJ2-5	TRBD2	TRBV7-9	ASSQGTSGQETQY
NA	TRBJ1-1	NA	TRBV4-1	ASSQDQTVLEAF
few	TRBJ1-5	NA	TRBV3-1/TRBV3-2	ASSQDASQVPPQH